These T cell receptor beta chains were read from a single sample in a study of CD8 T cells in Susac syndrome. TCRdb called the immunoSEQ multiplex PCR reads again in MiXCR, with one record for every CDR3 protein. The sample records around 270,000 distinct CDR3 sequences, roughly 85% being singletons. The sample consisted of CD8+ T cells from PBMCs. All receptors derive from a human donor with multiple sclerosis. CDR3s include the opening cysteine and the closing phenylalanine or tryptophan. D genes are given only for firm matches. Only some rows state a clone size, as once, few, many or a class for expanded clones.

D gene: -
V gene: TRBV30
CDR3 length: 13
clone size: -
J gene: TRBJ2-3
CDR3 protein: CASEVMLEDTQYF
CDR3 DNA: TGTGCCTCCGAGGTAATGCTCGAGGATACGCAGTATTTT

D gene: -
V gene: TRBV5-4
CDR3 length: 17
clone size: -
J gene: TRBJ2-1
CDR3 protein: CASSLQLGPELYNEQFF
CDR3 DNA: TGTGCCAGCAGCTTGCAATTGGGACCTGAGCTCTACAATGAGCAGTTCTTC

D gene: TRBD2
V gene: TRBV7-9
CDR3 length: 17
clone size: -
J gene: TRBJ2-2
CDR3 protein: CASSLSLAGESTGELFF
CDR3 DNA: TGTGCCAGCAGCTTATCCCTAGCGGGAGAAAGCACCGGGGAGCTGTTTTTT

D gene: TRBD2
V gene: TRBV11-1
CDR3 length: 20
clone size: -
J gene: TRBJ2-3
CDR3 protein: CASSSNQGVTREGLTDTQYF
CDR3 DNA: TGTGCCAGCAGCTCGAACCAGGGGGTTACGCGGGAGGGCCTCACAGATACGCAGTATTTT

D gene: -
V gene: TRBV20-1
CDR3 length: 11
clone size: once
J gene: TRBJ2-7
CDR3 protein: CSAAGTYEQYF
CDR3 DNA: TGCAGTGCCGCCGGGACCTACGAGCAGTACTTC

D gene: -
V gene: TRBV3-1
CDR3 length: 12
clone size: -
J gene: TRBJ1-1
CDR3 protein: CASSPWQAEAFF
CDR3 DNA: TGTGCCAGCAGCCCCTGGCAGGCTGAAGCTTTCTTT

D gene: -
V gene: TRBV6-5
CDR3 length: 15
clone size: -
J gene: TRBJ1-2
CDR3 protein: CASSYSTGAHYGYTF
CDR3 DNA: TGTGCCAGCAGTTACTCGACGGGCGCTCACTATGGCTACACCTTC

D gene: TRBD1
V gene: TRBV29-1
CDR3 length: 17
clone size: -
J gene: TRBJ1-4
CDR3 protein: CSADRDRPPATNEKLFF
CDR3 DNA: TGCAGCGCCGACCGGGACAGGCCTCCCGCAACTAATGAAAAACTGTTTTTT

D gene: -
V gene: TRBV7-2
CDR3 length: 16
clone size: few
J gene: TRBJ2-6
CDR3 protein: CASSLAAHSGANVLTF
CDR3 DNA: TGTGCCAGCAGCTTAGCAGCCCACTCTGGGGCCAACGTCCTGACTTTC

D gene: -
V gene: TRBV6-5
CDR3 length: 15
clone size: -
J gene: TRBJ2-1
CDR3 protein: CASSYSAGLYNEQFF
CDR3 DNA: TGTGCCAGCAGTTACTCCGCAGGGTTGTACAATGAGCAGTTCTTC

D gene: TRBD2
V gene: TRBV12-3/TRBV12-4
CDR3 length: 16
clone size: -
J gene: TRBJ2-7
CDR3 protein: CASTFGSGSAPYEQYF
CDR3 DNA: TGTGCCAGCACCTTTGGGAGCGGGAGTGCGCCCTACGAGCAGTACTTC

D gene: -
V gene: TRBV2
CDR3 length: 15
clone size: once
J gene: TRBJ2-1
CDR3 protein: CASNGGRSSYNEQFF
CDR3 DNA: TGTGCCAGCAACGGGGGGCGGAGCTCCTACAATGAGCAGTTCTTC

D gene: -
V gene: TRBV5-4
CDR3 length: 16
clone size: -
J gene: TRBJ1-2
CDR3 protein: CASRVGRAAAGDGYTF
CDR3 DNA: TGTGCCAGCAGGGTGGGGAGGGCGGCGGCTGGTGATGGCTACACCTTC

D gene: -
V gene: TRBV7-9
CDR3 length: 17
clone size: -
J gene: TRBJ2-7
CDR3 protein: CASSFNTLQPALYEQYF
CDR3 DNA: TGTGCCAGCAGCTTTAATACCCTGCAGCCCGCCCTCTACGAGCAGTACTTC

D gene: -
V gene: TRBV12-3/TRBV12-4
CDR3 length: 16
clone size: -
J gene: TRBJ1-1
CDR3 protein: CASSLDRSSENTEAFF
CDR3 DNA: TGTGCCAGCAGTTTAGACCGGAGTTCGGAGAACACTGAAGCTTTCTTT

D gene: TRBD2
V gene: TRBV6-2/TRBV6-3
CDR3 length: 17
clone size: -
J gene: TRBJ2-7
CDR3 protein: CASSYSTWGGRGSEQYF
CDR3 DNA: TGTGCCAGCAGTTACTCGACGTGGGGCGGGAGAGGCAGCGAGCAGTACTTC

D gene: TRBD1
V gene: TRBV4-3
CDR3 length: 16
clone size: -
J gene: TRBJ1-2
CDR3 protein: CASSPGTGVTNYGYTF
CDR3 DNA: TGCGCCAGCAGCCCCGGGACAGGAGTTACAAACTATGGCTACACCTTC

D gene: -
V gene: TRBV9
CDR3 length: 15
clone size: -
J gene: TRBJ2-5
CDR3 protein: CASSARDITGETQYF
CDR3 DNA: TGTGCCAGCAGCGCACGAGACATCACGGGAGAGACCCAGTACTTC

D gene: -
V gene: TRBV7-6
CDR3 length: 15
clone size: -
J gene: TRBJ1-1
CDR3 protein: CASSLGSVLGTEAFF
CDR3 DNA: TGTGCCAGCAGCTTAGGGTCGGTACTCGGCACTGAAGCTTTCTTT

D gene: -
V gene: TRBV28
CDR3 length: 14
clone size: once
J gene: TRBJ1-2
CDR3 protein: CASSLSGRDYGYTF
CDR3 DNA: TGTGCCAGCAGCCTTTCAGGCAGGGACTATGGCTACACCTTC

D gene: TRBD2
V gene: TRBV6-2/TRBV6-3
CDR3 length: 14
clone size: -
J gene: TRBJ2-7
CDR3 protein: CASRLLAGYYEQYF
CDR3 DNA: TGTGCCAGCAGACTACTAGCGGGATACTACGAGCAGTACTTC

D gene: TRBD1
V gene: TRBV9
CDR3 length: 16
clone size: -
J gene: TRBJ2-7
CDR3 protein: CASSVAGTGDSYEQYF
CDR3 DNA: TGTGCCAGCAGCGTAGCAGGGACAGGGGACTCCTACGAGCAGTACTTC

D gene: -
V gene: TRBV28
CDR3 length: 12
clone size: once
J gene: TRBJ1-1
CDR3 protein: CASSVTATEAFF
CDR3 DNA: TGTGCCAGCAGTGTCACAGCGACTGAAGCTTTCTTT

D gene: -
V gene: TRBV9
CDR3 length: 14
clone size: -
J gene: TRBJ2-5
CDR3 protein: CASSHWDFQETQYF
CDR3 DNA: TGTGCCAGCAGCCACTGGGACTTCCAAGAGACCCAGTACTTC

D gene: -
V gene: TRBV4-3
CDR3 length: 14
clone size: -
J gene: TRBJ1-5
CDR3 protein: CASSQEEGWQPQHF
CDR3 DNA: TGCGCCAGCAGCCAAGAAGAGGGTTGGCAGCCCCAGCATTTT

D gene: -
V gene: TRBV27
CDR3 length: 12
clone size: few
J gene: TRBJ2-7
CDR3 protein: CASSFNRGEQYF
CDR3 DNA: TGTGCCAGCAGCTTTAACCGCGGCGAGCAGTACTTC

D gene: TRBD1
V gene: TRBV5-6
CDR3 length: 18
clone size: -
J gene: TRBJ1-5
CDR3 protein: CASSTYRDSTYSNQPQHF
CDR3 DNA: TGTGCCAGCAGCACATACCGGGACAGTACCTATAGCAATCAGCCCCAGCATTTT

D gene: -
V gene: TRBV5-6
CDR3 length: 12
clone size: few
J gene: TRBJ2-7
CDR3 protein: CASSLVTAEQYF
CDR3 DNA: TGTGCCAGCAGCTTGGTTACGGCCGAGCAGTACTTC

D gene: -
V gene: TRBV5-4
CDR3 length: 12
clone size: -
J gene: TRBJ1-1
CDR3 protein: CASKGGNTEAFF
CDR3 DNA: TGTGCCAGCAAGGGGGGGAACACTGAAGCTTTCTTT

D gene: TRBD2
V gene: TRBV30
CDR3 length: 15
clone size: -
J gene: TRBJ2-3
CDR3 protein: CAWSVGAGGPDTQYF
CDR3 DNA: TGTGCCTGGAGTGTGGGGGCGGGAGGGCCAGATACGCAGTATTTT

D gene: TRBD2
V gene: TRBV5-6
CDR3 length: 16
clone size: -
J gene: TRBJ2-5
CDR3 protein: CASSSRPSGYQETQYF
CDR3 DNA: TGTGCCAGCAGCTCCCGGCCTAGCGGGTACCAAGAGACCCAGTACTTC

D gene: -
V gene: TRBV27
CDR3 length: 16
clone size: -
J gene: TRBJ2-1
CDR3 protein: CASSFRAPVGNNEQFF
CDR3 DNA: TGTGCCAGCAGTTTCAGAGCTCCCGTGGGCAACAATGAGCAGTTCTTC

D gene: -
V gene: TRBV6-4
CDR3 length: 15
clone size: -
J gene: TRBJ1-6
CDR3 protein: CASSDSMDSTSPLHF
CDR3 DNA: TGTGCCAGCAGTGACTCCATGGACAGCACCTCACCCCTCCACTTT

D gene: -
V gene: TRBV28
CDR3 length: 14
clone size: -
J gene: TRBJ2-5
CDR3 protein: CASSSDRYQETQYF
CDR3 DNA: TGTGCCAGCAGTTCGGACAGATATCAAGAGACCCAGTACTTC

D gene: -
V gene: TRBV7-9
CDR3 length: 16
clone size: -
J gene: TRBJ2-7
CDR3 protein: CASSSFLRDTSYEQYF
CDR3 DNA: TGTGCCAGCAGCTCCTTTCTCCGGGACACTTCCTACGAGCAGTACTTC

D gene: TRBD1
V gene: TRBV28
CDR3 length: 19
clone size: -
J gene: TRBJ2-4
CDR3 protein: CASSLELGQGLFGKNIQYF
CDR3 DNA: TGTGCCAGCAGTTTAGAGTTGGGACAGGGATTGTTTGGCAAAAACATTCAGTACTTC

D gene: TRBD2
V gene: TRBV12-3/TRBV12-4
CDR3 length: 17
clone size: once
J gene: TRBJ2-5
CDR3 protein: CASSPGGAGEGPETQYF
CDR3 DNA: TGTGCCAGCAGCCCGGGCGGGGCGGGAGAAGGGCCCGAGACCCAGTACTTC

D gene: -
V gene: TRBV28
CDR3 length: 13
clone size: -
J gene: TRBJ2-7
CDR3 protein: CASGDGSSYEQYF
CDR3 DNA: TGTGCCAGCGGGGACGGGAGCTCCTACGAGCAGTACTTC

D gene: TRBD1
V gene: TRBV19
CDR3 length: 14
clone size: few
J gene: TRBJ2-7
CDR3 protein: CASSIDDRVAEQYF
CDR3 DNA: TGTGCCAGTAGTATAGACGACAGGGTGGCCGAGCAGTACTTC

D gene: -
V gene: TRBV6-5
CDR3 length: 17
clone size: -
J gene: TRBJ2-6
CDR3 protein: CASSYTLQVLGANVLTF
CDR3 DNA: TGTGCCAGCAGTTACACATTACAGGTTCTTGGGGCCAACGTCCTGACTTTC

D gene: TRBD2
V gene: TRBV27
CDR3 length: 14
clone size: -
J gene: TRBJ2-7
CDR3 protein: CASSSGLAFYEQYF
CDR3 DNA: TGTGCCAGCAGCTCGGGACTAGCGTTTTACGAGCAGTACTTC

D gene: TRBD2
V gene: TRBV9
CDR3 length: 15
clone size: once
J gene: TRBJ2-7
CDR3 protein: CASGSGLAGVYEQYF
CDR3 DNA: TGTGCCAGCGGGTCTGGACTAGCGGGAGTTTACGAGCAGTACTTC

D gene: -
V gene: TRBV27
CDR3 length: 14
clone size: -
J gene: TRBJ2-1
CDR3 protein: CASNRGSGYNEQFF
CDR3 DNA: TGTGCCAGCAATCGGGGGAGCGGCTACAATGAGCAGTTCTTC

D gene: TRBD1
V gene: TRBV9
CDR3 length: 15
clone size: -
J gene: TRBJ2-5
CDR3 protein: CASSVGQGNVETQYF
CDR3 DNA: TGTGCCAGCAGCGTGGGACAGGGAAATGTGGAGACCCAGTACTTC

D gene: -
V gene: TRBV29-1
CDR3 length: 12
clone size: once
J gene: TRBJ2-7
CDR3 protein: CSVVYQGYEQYF
CDR3 DNA: TGCAGCGTTGTGTATCAGGGCTACGAGCAGTACTTC

D gene: -
V gene: TRBV6-5
CDR3 length: 15
clone size: few
J gene: TRBJ2-7
CDR3 protein: CASSPGPIWGYEQYF
CDR3 DNA: TGTGCCAGCAGTCCCGGCCCCATTTGGGGGTACGAGCAGTACTTC

D gene: -
V gene: TRBV6-2/TRBV6-3
CDR3 length: 12
clone size: -
J gene: TRBJ1-5
CDR3 protein: CASSYSRQPQHF
CDR3 DNA: TGTGCCAGCAGTTACTCTCGTCAGCCCCAGCATTTT